This note documents a single T cell receptor (beta chain) sequence. The target antigen is unknown. The data were taken from a study of cytomegalovirus exposure and HLA in healthy donors. Overall study results and limits: Cytomegalovirus status, reportedly, was diagnosed with high specificity and sensitivity by the classifier. The listing of 150 to 200 TCR beta chains classed them as cytomegalovirus-associated.

The PCR had 60 Vbeta and 13 Jbeta primers. Method: immunoSEQ multiplex PCR; TCRdb's copy keeps in-frame clones and lacks some. The sample includes roughly 140,000 clones, around 65% of them seen just once. Deletions cut 8 bases from V and 5 bases from J, with 18 bases between. Germline V CDR1 and CDR2: GTSNPN, SVGIG (reference sequence). The CDR3 loop spans 13 amino acids. The V and J genes are TRBV30 and TRBJ2-5; tentative D call: TRBD2 (5 bases). This sequence was found in a woman under 40 in good health and CMV-seropositive. The sequencing sample was made of PBMCs. The CDR3 DNA sequence: TGTGCCCAACTGGGGAGTGAGTGGGAGACCCAGTACTTC. Translated: CAQLGSEWETQYF.